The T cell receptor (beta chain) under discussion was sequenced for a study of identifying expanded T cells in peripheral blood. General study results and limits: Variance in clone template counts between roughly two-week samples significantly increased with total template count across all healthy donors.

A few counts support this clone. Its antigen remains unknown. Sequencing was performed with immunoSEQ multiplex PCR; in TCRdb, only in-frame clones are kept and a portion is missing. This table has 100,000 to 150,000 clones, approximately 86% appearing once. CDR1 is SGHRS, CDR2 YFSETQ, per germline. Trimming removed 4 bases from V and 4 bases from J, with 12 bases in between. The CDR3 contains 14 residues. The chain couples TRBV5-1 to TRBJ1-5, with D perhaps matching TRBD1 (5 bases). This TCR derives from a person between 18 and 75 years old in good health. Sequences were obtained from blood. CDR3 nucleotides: TGCGCCAGCAGCCTCGGGACCGGAAATCAGCCCCAGCATTTT. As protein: CASSLGTGNQPQHF.